The T cell receptor (beta chain) under discussion was sequenced for a study of naive and memory T cell subsets. An equimolar mix of two oligonucleotides served as the beta constant-region primer for TRBC1 and TRBC2. TCRdb redid the calling of the UMI-ligation and nested PCR reads with MiXCR, one entry per CDR3 protein. The repertoire holds some 28,000 distinct CDR3 sequences, with about 11% as singletons. CDR3 length equals 16 residues. Germline V gives CDR1 MNHEY, CDR2 SVGEGT. V was cut by 11 bases and J by 2 bases, with 24 bases left in between. EMRA cells were CD45RA+CD27-, and effector memory cells CD45RA-CD27-. This clonotype was observed at least ten times.

The sample taken for sequencing was effector memory CD4+ T cells from blood. Subset given: effector memory, CD45RA- CD27-. The sequence was obtained from a human donor in good health. The chain couples TRBV6-2 or TRBV6-3 to TRBJ1-1; unclear D gene. The CDR3 nucleotides read TGTGCCGGACGGCCGGCCGGGTTTGGCAGTAACACTGAAGCTTTCTTT. It yields the protein CAGRPAGFGSNTEAFF.